These 21 T cell receptor beta chains came from one sample sequenced in a study of T cell clonotyping in hematopoietic cell transplantation. Time point of the sample: recipient sample about 28 days before transplant, after cytoreduction. Libraries were prepared by immunoSEQ multiplex PCR; TCRdb keeps only in-frame clonotypes and omits some of them. The sample includes 6,500 or so clones, 95% to 98% of them seen just once. Material: peripheral blood mononuclear cells, obtained before stem cell transplant. These receptor sequences come from a man in his 70s with acute myeloid leukemia. Some clones in this sample may be carry-over from other donors' samples.

This clone was detected once. The rearrangement links TRBV19 to TRBJ1-2, with a tentative D call TRBD1 (6 bases). The CDR3 has 16 residues. Germline V gene sequence: CDR1 LNHDA, CDR2 SQIVND (reference sequence). With 6 bases removed from V and 6 bases from J, the gap between germline ends came to 23 bases. CDR3 sequence: CASSPTRDTQRDGYTF. DNA for the CDR3: TGTGCCAGTAGCCCAACTAGGGACACCCAAAGGGATGGCTACACCTTC.

The chain couples TRBV28 to TRBJ2-7, with 8 bases matching TRBD1. The CDR3 has 15 residues. Trimming at V came to 1 base and at J to 4 bases, leaving 6 bases not matched to a gene. CDR1 MDHEN and CDR2 SYDVKM come from the germline V gene. This CDR3 is CASSLSAGGFYEQYF. DNA of the CDR3: TGTGCCAGCAGTTTATCGGCAGGGGGCTTTTACGAGCAGTACTTC.

The chain combines TRBV7-9 with TRBJ1-3; maybe TRBD1 (5 bases). V lost 4 bases, J lost 0 bases, and 13 bases lay in between. Germline V gene lookup returns CDR1 SEHNR and CDR2 FQNEAQ (reference sequence). This CDR3 is built from 16 residues. The CDR3 DNA reads as TGTGCCAGCAGCTCGGCAGGGTCCTACTCTGGAAACACCATATATTTT. It codes for CASSSAGSYSGNTIYF.

V is TRBV11-2 and J is TRBJ2-7; D not resolved. CDR3 length: 13 residues. The germline V and J ends were trimmed by 4 bases and 3 bases, with 10 bases remaining between them. Germline V gene sequence: CDR1 SGHAT, CDR2 FQNNGV. CDR3 residues: CASSSQLYYEQYF. For the CDR3, the DNA is TGTGCCAGCAGCTCCCAACTTTACTACGAGCAGTACTTC. Combining the CDR3 with reference TRBV11-2 and TRBJ2-7 gives the whole variable domain EAGVAQSPRYKIIEKRQSVAFWCNPISGHATLYWYQQILGQGPKLLIQFQNNGVVDDSQLPKDRFSAERLKGVDSTLKIQPAKLEDSAVYLCASSSQLYYEQYFGPGTRLTVT.

J is TRBJ1-5 and V is TRBV19; TRBD1 agrees at 7 bases. After removal of 7 bases from V and 5 bases from J, the junction contained 5 bases not matched to a gene. This CDR3 contains 13 residues. In germline, CDR1 is LNHDA, CDR2 SQIVND (reference sequence). The CDR3 DNA sequence: TGTGCCAGTAAGGGGGCAGATCATCAGCCCCAGCATTTT. It specifies CASKGADHQPQHF. Filled out from reference TRBV19 and TRBJ1-5, the complete variable domain reads DGGITQSPKYLFRKEGQNVTLSCEQNLNHDAMYWYRQDPGQGLRLIYYSQIVNDFQKGDIAEGYSVSREKKESFPLTVTSAQKNPTAFYLCASKGADHQPQHFGDGTRLSIL.

The rearrangement links TRBV11-3 to TRBJ2-3; D possibly corresponds to TRBD1 (6 bases). The CDR3 covers 15 residues. The ends were cut back, 5 bases at V and 2 bases at J, with 14 bases in the middle. Germline V gene lookup returns CDR1 SGHNT and CDR2 YENEEA. In DNA form, the CDR3 reads TGTGCCAGCAGCGTTCTAGGACAGAACACAGATACGCAGTATTTT. The encoded protein is CASSVLGQNTDTQYF.

The gene calls are TRBV10-3 and TRBJ2-2; the D call may be TRBD1 or TRBD2 (5 bases each). This CDR3 is built from 19 residues. The V end was cut by 0 bases, the J end by 4 bases, with 21 bases between. Germline V gene lookup returns CDR1 ENHRY and CDR2 SYGVKD. As DNA, the CDR3 is TGTGCCATCAGTGAGTCTAGGGTGCGAGGGGAAGGAAGCACCGGGGAGCTGTTTTTT. This encodes CAISESRVRGEGSTGELFF.

The V call is TRBV7-8, the J call TRBJ2-7; D is possibly TRBD1 or TRBD2 (5 bases each). V was clipped by 0 bases and J by 3 bases, with 12 bases between them. CDR1 and CDR2 from the germline V gene are SGHVS and FQNEAQ. This CDR3 spans 15 amino acids. CDR3 in DNA: TGTGCCAGCAGCTTAGCGGGACGCCGGAACTACGAGCAGTACTTC. Protein sequence: CASSLAGRRNYEQYF.

This chain connects TRBV29-1 to TRBJ2-1; D call uncertain. This CDR3 contains 14 residues. The V gene lost 7 bases and the J gene lost 1 base, with 14 bases spanning the gap. Germline V gives CDR1 SQVTM, CDR2 ANQGSEA. CDR3 DNA sequence: TGCAGCGCAGAGGTCCGGGTATCCTACAATGAGCAGTTCTTC. It yields the protein CSAEVRVSYNEQFF.

The genes are TRBV29-1 and TRBJ2-5; no definite D call. The length of the CDR3 is 14 residues. Germline assignment: CDR1 SQVTM and CDR2 ANQGSEA. V was clipped by 3 bases and J by 5 bases, with 16 bases between them. Here the CDR3 reads CSVDGPLIRETQYF. CDR3 bases: TGCAGCGTTGATGGACCCCTAATACGGGAGACCCAGTACTTC.

This chain joins TRBV28 and TRBJ2-5; TRBD1 might be the D (5 bases). Between the trimmed V and J ends, which lost 2 bases and 4 bases, there was a span of 14 bases. The CDR3 is 15 amino acids. Germline CDR1 is MDHEN and CDR2 is SYDVKM. CDR3: CASSLPQGRRETQYF. DNA for the CDR3: TGTGCCAGCAGTTTACCCCAGGGAAGGCGAGAGACCCAGTACTTC.

Here the CDR3 DNA reads TGTGCCAGCTCACCGCTCTCTACAGGGTACGAGCAGTACTTC. Its protein is CASSPLSTGYEQYF. The V call is TRBV18, the J call TRBJ2-7; TRBD1 is a possible D gene (6 bases). Trimming shortened V by 3 bases and J by 4 bases, and 13 bases separated the two germline ends. CDR1 and CDR2 (germline): KGHSH, LQKENI. The CDR3 runs 14 residues.

The V and J genes are TRBV28 and TRBJ2-7; a weak D match, TRBD1 (5 bases). In germline, CDR1 is MDHEN, CDR2 SYDVKM. The ends were cut back, 7 bases at V and 6 bases at J, with 19 bases in the middle. This CDR3 comprises 14 residues. The CDR3 spells CASKPQVGLGEQYF. CDR3 coding DNA: TGTGCCAGCAAGCCACAGGTTGGGTTGGGCGAGCAGTACTTC.

The V and J genes are TRBV14 and TRBJ2-7, with no clear D. The CDR3 spans 11 residues. V was clipped by 2 bases and J by 10 bases, with 9 bases between them. Germline V gene data show CDR1 as SGHDN and CDR2 as FVKESK. CDR3 sequence reads: CASSQNSRQYF. The CDR3, as DNA: TGTGCCAGCAGCCAAAATTCCCGCCAGTACTTC.

The rearrangement uses TRBV20-1 and TRBJ1-4; tentative D call: TRBD1 (5 bases). This CDR3 is built from 11 residues. Germline lookup yields CDR1 DFQATT and CDR2 SNEGSKA (reference sequence). The CDR3 here is CRAAQGEKLFF. The CDR3 region has the DNA TGCAGGGCAGCTCAGGGCGAAAAACTGTTTTTT.

Only one count was recorded for this clone. The chain couples TRBV4-1 to TRBJ1-5, with 7 nucleotides matching TRBD1. Germline CDR1 reads MGHRA; CDR2 reads YSYEKL. The CDR3 has 16 residues. V was pared by 3 bases and J by 5 bases, with 10 bases of the junction left unmatched. The CDR3 region is CASSHGRTGLDQPQHF. CDR3 nucleotides: TGCGCCAGCAGCCACGGACGGACAGGTCTAGATCAGCCCCAGCATTTT.

The chain links TRBV6-1 to TRBJ1-4; a weak D match, TRBD1 (6 bases). The CDR3 extends over 15 amino acids. Germline V gene data show CDR1 as MNHNS and CDR2 as SASEGT. The V end was cut by 5 bases, the J end by 2 bases, with 12 bases between. CDR3 region: CASSPPGATNEKLFF. CDR3 in DNA: TGTGCCAGCAGTCCTCCAGGGGCTACTAATGAAAAACTGTTTTTT.

The chain couples TRBV6-7 to TRBJ1-4; the D is unclear. TRBV6-7 is an ORF; its function is uncertain. The V gene lost 0 bases and the J gene lost 1 base, with 6 bases spanning the gap. CDR3 length equals 15 residues. The CDR3 sequence is CASSYSMGTNEKLFF. CDR3 nucleotide sequence: TGTGCCAGCAGTTACTCGATGGGAACTAATGAAAAACTGTTTTTT.

The rearrangement joins TRBV7-8 to TRBJ1-2; no firm D call. CDR3 length: 13 amino acids. V was cut by 7 bases and J by 3 bases, with 12 bases left in between. The germline V gene encodes CDR1 SGHVS and CDR2 FQNEAQ. CDR3 loop: CASTPGTDYGYTF. The DNA for the CDR3 is TGTGCCAGCACCCCGGGCACAGACTATGGCTACACCTTC.

The chain couples TRBV5-1 to TRBJ1-6; 7 bases are a match to TRBD1. The junction had 2 bases not matched to a gene; V was cut back by 4 bases and J by 4 bases. Germline loops: CDR1 SGHRS, CDR2 YFSETQ. This CDR3 contains 14 residues. The CDR3 here is CASSVDRYNSPLHF. DNA of the CDR3: TGCGCCAGCAGCGTGGACAGGTATAATTCACCCCTCCACTTT.

The chain employs TRBV6-5 and TRBJ2-1; 7 bases map to TRBD1. CDR3 length equals 12 residues. Germline V gene data show CDR1 as MNHEY and CDR2 as SVGAGI. The ends lost 4 bases at V and 8 bases at J; junction bases unmatched: 2. The CDR3 region has the DNA TGTGCCAGCAGTTTAGGGGGCCATGAGCAGTTCTTC. This translates into CASSLGGHEQFF.